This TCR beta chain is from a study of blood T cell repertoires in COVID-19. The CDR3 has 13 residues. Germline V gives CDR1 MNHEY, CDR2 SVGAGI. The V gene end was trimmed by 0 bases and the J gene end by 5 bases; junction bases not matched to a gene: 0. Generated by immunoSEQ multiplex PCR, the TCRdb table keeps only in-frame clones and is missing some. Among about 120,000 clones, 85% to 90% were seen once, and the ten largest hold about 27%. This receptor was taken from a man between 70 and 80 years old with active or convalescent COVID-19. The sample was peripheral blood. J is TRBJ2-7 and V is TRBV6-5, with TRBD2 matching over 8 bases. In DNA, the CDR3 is TGTGCCAGCAGTTACTCGCGGGGGGACGAGCAGTACTTC. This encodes CASSYSRGDEQYF.